A selection of T cell receptor beta chains follows, all from one sample in a study of T cell repertoires in cytomegalovirus infection. One entry per CDR3 protein results from TCRdb running MiXCR on the reads. The sample has around 320,000 distinct CDR3 sequences, more than 8% seen once; the top ten hold approximately 4.5%. Sequenced: PBMCs. All receptors come from a human donor in good health (CMV status not recorded). Some clones in this sample may be carry-over from other donors' samples. CDR3s include the opening cysteine and the closing phenylalanine or tryptophan. A D gene is named only where the DNA matches it firmly. Clone size is given for some rows only: seen once, a few or many times, or a class if the clone is expanded.

CDR3 DNA: TGTGCCAGCAGTGCTGCCGGGACTAGTCAGTTCTTC
CDR3 protein: CASSAAGTSQFF
clone size: few
J gene: TRBJ2-1
V gene: TRBV2
D gene: TRBD2
CDR3 length: 12

CDR3 DNA: TGTGCCAGTAGCATTGGTCGAAGGGATTTGGGCGGGGAGCTGTTTTTT
CDR3 protein: CASSIGRRDLGGELFF
clone size: .
J gene: TRBJ2-2
V gene: TRBV19
D gene: .
CDR3 length: 16

CDR3 DNA: TGTGCCAGCAGTTTATCGGATAAAGATACGCAGTATTTT
CDR3 protein: CASSLSDKDTQYF
clone size: many
J gene: TRBJ2-3
V gene: TRBV27
D gene: .
CDR3 length: 13

CDR3 DNA: TGTGCCAGCAGCTTAGCTGGAGGACAGGGCGCTCATCAGCCCCAGCATTTT
CDR3 protein: CASSLAGGQGAHQPQHF
clone size: many
J gene: TRBJ1-5
V gene: TRBV7-2
D gene: TRBD1
CDR3 length: 17

CDR3 DNA: TGTGCCAGCAGCCAGGGGACAGGATTTTACACCGGGGAGCTGTTTTTT
CDR3 protein: CASSQGTGFYTGELFF
clone size: many
J gene: TRBJ2-2
V gene: TRBV7-9
D gene: TRBD1
CDR3 length: 16

CDR3 DNA: TGTGCCAGTAGTATCCGGGGCTGGTCCACTGAAGCTTTCTTT
CDR3 protein: CASSIRGWSTEAFF
clone size: .
J gene: TRBJ1-1
V gene: TRBV19
D gene: .
CDR3 length: 14

CDR3 DNA: TGCGCCAGCAGTGAGTTTACCGGGACTAGTATCAATGAGCAGTTCTTC
CDR3 protein: CASSEFTGTSINEQFF
clone size: .
J gene: TRBJ2-1
V gene: TRBV10-2
D gene: TRBD2
CDR3 length: 16

CDR3 DNA: TGCAGCGTTGAAATTTCCCCCGACAATGAGCAGTTCTTC
CDR3 protein: CSVEISPDNEQFF
clone size: few
J gene: TRBJ2-1
V gene: TRBV29-1
D gene: .
CDR3 length: 13

CDR3 DNA: TGTGCCTGGCGCGTCGCCCCCAGGGGTAGGGCACCCCTCCACTTT
CDR3 protein: CAWRVAPRGRAPLHF
clone size: few
J gene: TRBJ1-6
V gene: TRBV30
D gene: .
CDR3 length: 15

CDR3 DNA: TGTGCCAGCAGCTTAAGGGGGCTTGCGCAGGCGAGCTCCTATAATTCACCCCTCCACTTT
CDR3 protein: CASSLRGLAQASSYNSPLHF
clone size: many
J gene: TRBJ1-6
V gene: TRBV7-2
D gene: TRBD1
CDR3 length: 20

CDR3 DNA: TGTGCCAGCAGCCAACCTCCTAGGCAAGAGACCCAGTACTTC
CDR3 protein: CASSQPPRQETQYF
clone size: .
J gene: TRBJ2-5
V gene: TRBV28
D gene: .
CDR3 length: 14

CDR3 DNA: TGCAGTGCTCCCCAAAACTATGGCTACACCTTC
CDR3 protein: CSAPQNYGYTF
clone size: many
J gene: TRBJ1-2
V gene: TRBV20-1
D gene: .
CDR3 length: 11

CDR3 DNA: TGTGCCAGCAGTCTGGACACCTCTAGCACAGATACGCAGTATTTT
CDR3 protein: CASSLDTSSTDTQYF
clone size: .
J gene: TRBJ2-3
V gene: TRBV12-3/TRBV12-4
D gene: .
CDR3 length: 15

CDR3 DNA: TGTGCCACCGGGCGGGAGGGCTACGAGCAGTACTTC
CDR3 protein: CATGREGYEQYF
clone size: few
J gene: TRBJ2-7
V gene: TRBV6-1
D gene: TRBD2
CDR3 length: 12

CDR3 DNA: TGTGCCAGCAGCTTAGTCCAGGGCCAGACTGAAGCTTTCTTT
CDR3 protein: CASSLVQGQTEAFF
clone size: many
J gene: TRBJ1-1
V gene: TRBV7-2
D gene: .
CDR3 length: 14

CDR3 DNA: TGCAGTGCTACTCTACTAGCGGGGGGTTTAGACAATGAGCAGTTCTTC
CDR3 protein: CSATLLAGGLDNEQFF
clone size: few
J gene: TRBJ2-1
V gene: TRBV20-1
D gene: TRBD2
CDR3 length: 16

CDR3 DNA: TGTGCCAGTGGAGGGTTCACTAATGAAAAACTGTTTTTT
CDR3 protein: CASGGFTNEKLFF
clone size: many
J gene: TRBJ1-4
V gene: TRBV7-2
D gene: .
CDR3 length: 13

CDR3 DNA: TGTGCCAGCAGTACTCGGACTAGCGGGAGAATTTATGAGCAGTTCTTC
CDR3 protein: CASSTRTSGRIYEQFF
clone size: few
J gene: TRBJ2-1
V gene: TRBV6-2/TRBV6-3
D gene: TRBD2
CDR3 length: 16

CDR3 DNA: TGTGCCAGCAGCTTAGTGGGTGCTAGCGGGAGCTCTGGGGCCAACGTCCTGACTTTC
CDR3 protein: CASSLVGASGSSGANVLTF
clone size: many
J gene: TRBJ2-6
V gene: TRBV7-8
D gene: TRBD2
CDR3 length: 19

CDR3 DNA: TGTGCCAGTAGGGGGGGGACGGAGGAAAAACTGTTTTTT
CDR3 protein: CASRGGTEEKLFF
clone size: .
J gene: TRBJ1-4
V gene: TRBV19
D gene: .
CDR3 length: 13

CDR3 DNA: TGCAGTGCTAGCCTACTGACTAGCGGGGGAGCAGATACGCAGTATTTT
CDR3 protein: CSASLLTSGGADTQYF
clone size: few
J gene: TRBJ2-3
V gene: TRBV20-1
D gene: TRBD2
CDR3 length: 16

CDR3 DNA: TGTGCCAGCAGCTCGAACTGGGACAGGGCCTACGAGCAGTACTTC
CDR3 protein: CASSSNWDRAYEQYF
clone size: few
J gene: TRBJ2-7
V gene: TRBV7-9
D gene: TRBD1
CDR3 length: 15

CDR3 DNA: TGTGCCAGCAGGAGGGAGGGCCAGAGGGGAGTTTACGAGCAGTACTTC
CDR3 protein: CASRREGQRGVYEQYF
clone size: many
J gene: TRBJ2-7
V gene: TRBV7-2
D gene: TRBD2
CDR3 length: 16

CDR3 DNA: TGTGCCAGCACGATACAGGGAAGCACTGAAGCTTTCTTT
CDR3 protein: CASTIQGSTEAFF
clone size: .
J gene: TRBJ1-1
V gene: TRBV19
D gene: .
CDR3 length: 13

CDR3 DNA: TGTGCCAGCAGTTCGGCCGGCTCTGGAAACACCATATATTTT
CDR3 protein: CASSSAGSGNTIYF
clone size: .
J gene: TRBJ1-3
V gene: TRBV28
D gene: .
CDR3 length: 14

CDR3 DNA: TGTGCCAGCAGTTCCGAGGGGGTACTCTCCTACGAGCAGTACTTC
CDR3 protein: CASSSEGVLSYEQYF
clone size: few
J gene: TRBJ2-7
V gene: TRBV28
D gene: .
CDR3 length: 15

CDR3 DNA: TGTGCCAGCAGCCATGCGGGAGGGGGCTACACCTTC
CDR3 protein: CASSHAGGGYTF
clone size: many
J gene: TRBJ1-2
V gene: TRBV7-2
D gene: .
CDR3 length: 12

CDR3 DNA: TGTGCCCGAAGGAGACTAGCGGGAGTATACGAGCAGTACTTC
CDR3 protein: CARRRLAGVYEQYF
clone size: many
J gene: TRBJ2-7
V gene: TRBV2
D gene: TRBD2
CDR3 length: 14

CDR3 DNA: TGTGCCAGCAGCCCCGGACTAGCGGGGGGCAAGTTCTTC
CDR3 protein: CASSPGLAGGKFF
clone size: .
J gene: TRBJ2-1
V gene: TRBV11-3
D gene: TRBD2
CDR3 length: 13

CDR3 DNA: TGTGCCAGCAGCCCCGGGGCTGGCTCCTACGAGCAGTACTTC
CDR3 protein: CASSPGAGSYEQYF
clone size: .
J gene: TRBJ2-7
V gene: TRBV7-2
D gene: .
CDR3 length: 14

CDR3 DNA: TGTGCCAGCAGCTACCCCGTCGTTAAACAGGGGACGGAGCAGTACTTC
CDR3 protein: CASSYPVVKQGTEQYF
clone size: .
J gene: TRBJ2-7
V gene: TRBV5-6
D gene: TRBD1
CDR3 length: 16

CDR3 DNA: TGTGCCAGCAGTTTACAGGGGCGGGACTATGGCTACACCTTC
CDR3 protein: CASSLQGRDYGYTF
clone size: many
J gene: TRBJ1-2
V gene: TRBV12-3/TRBV12-4
D gene: .
CDR3 length: 14

CDR3 DNA: TGTGCCAGCCGACCTGTCTACCCCGGGCTCAATGAGCAGTTCTTC
CDR3 protein: CASRPVYPGLNEQFF
clone size: many
J gene: TRBJ2-1
V gene: TRBV28
D gene: .
CDR3 length: 15

CDR3 DNA: TGTGCCAGCAGTTCCTGGGCCCCGCAGAACACTGAAGCTTTCTTT
CDR3 protein: CASSSWAPQNTEAFF
clone size: .
J gene: TRBJ1-1
V gene: TRBV6-1
D gene: .
CDR3 length: 15

CDR3 DNA: TGTGCCAGCAGTGGGGGCACTAACTATGGCTACACCTTC
CDR3 protein: CASSGGTNYGYTF
clone size: few
J gene: TRBJ1-2
V gene: TRBV6-5
D gene: .
CDR3 length: 13

CDR3 DNA: TGTGCCAGCAGCGTAGCTACCTACACAGATACGCAGTATTTT
CDR3 protein: CASSVATYTDTQYF
clone size: .
J gene: TRBJ2-3
V gene: TRBV9
D gene: .
CDR3 length: 14

CDR3 DNA: TGTGCCAGCAGGGCGAGGGCGGACCAAGAGACCCAGTACTTC
CDR3 protein: CASRARADQETQYF
clone size: many
J gene: TRBJ2-5
V gene: TRBV7-9
D gene: .
CDR3 length: 14

CDR3 DNA: TGTGCCAGCAGCTTAATACCGACAGGGTATGAGCAGTTCTTC
CDR3 protein: CASSLIPTGYEQFF
clone size: many
J gene: TRBJ2-1
V gene: TRBV7-9
D gene: TRBD1
CDR3 length: 14

CDR3 DNA: TGTGCCAGCAGCATCTCGACAGGAACTAATGAAAAACTGTTTTTT
CDR3 protein: CASSISTGTNEKLFF
clone size: .
J gene: TRBJ1-4
V gene: TRBV5-4
D gene: .
CDR3 length: 15

CDR3 DNA: TGCGCCAGCAGCCTCACTCCGACCTACGAGCAGTACTTC
CDR3 protein: CASSLTPTYEQYF
clone size: .
J gene: TRBJ2-7
V gene: TRBV5-1
D gene: .
CDR3 length: 13